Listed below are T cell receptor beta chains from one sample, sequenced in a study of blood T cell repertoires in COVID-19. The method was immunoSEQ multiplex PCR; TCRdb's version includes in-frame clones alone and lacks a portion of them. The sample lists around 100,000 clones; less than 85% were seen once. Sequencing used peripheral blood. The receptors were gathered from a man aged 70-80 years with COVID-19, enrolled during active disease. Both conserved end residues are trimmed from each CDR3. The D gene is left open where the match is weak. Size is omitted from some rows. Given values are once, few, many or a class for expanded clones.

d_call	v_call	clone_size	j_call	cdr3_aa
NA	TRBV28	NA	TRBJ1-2	ATAVATGRRTLF
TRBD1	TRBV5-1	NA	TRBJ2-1	ASLDRDRDYNEQF
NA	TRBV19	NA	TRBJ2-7	ASSIEIWDGGEQY
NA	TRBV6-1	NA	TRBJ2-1	ASSEDIYNEQF
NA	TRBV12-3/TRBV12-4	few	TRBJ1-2	ASSVGGFYGYT
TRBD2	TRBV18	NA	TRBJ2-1	ASSPSTGTSGRGAYNEQF
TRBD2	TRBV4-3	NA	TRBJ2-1	ASSQGAGGRGYEQF
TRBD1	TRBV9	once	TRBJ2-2	ASSGQPSAGGTGELF
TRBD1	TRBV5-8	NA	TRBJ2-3	ASSRQGFRTDTQY
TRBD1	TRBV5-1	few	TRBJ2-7	ASSSAGTGEEGQY
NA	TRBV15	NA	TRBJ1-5	ATSRRGRGNQPQH
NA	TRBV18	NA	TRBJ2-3	ASSPYGAAARTDTQY
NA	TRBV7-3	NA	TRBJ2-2	ASSRRGNGELF
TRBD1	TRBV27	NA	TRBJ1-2	ASSPTGEYGYT
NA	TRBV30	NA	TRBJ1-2	AFRHRTNTDYGYT
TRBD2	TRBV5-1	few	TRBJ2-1	ASSLTGRGYNEQF